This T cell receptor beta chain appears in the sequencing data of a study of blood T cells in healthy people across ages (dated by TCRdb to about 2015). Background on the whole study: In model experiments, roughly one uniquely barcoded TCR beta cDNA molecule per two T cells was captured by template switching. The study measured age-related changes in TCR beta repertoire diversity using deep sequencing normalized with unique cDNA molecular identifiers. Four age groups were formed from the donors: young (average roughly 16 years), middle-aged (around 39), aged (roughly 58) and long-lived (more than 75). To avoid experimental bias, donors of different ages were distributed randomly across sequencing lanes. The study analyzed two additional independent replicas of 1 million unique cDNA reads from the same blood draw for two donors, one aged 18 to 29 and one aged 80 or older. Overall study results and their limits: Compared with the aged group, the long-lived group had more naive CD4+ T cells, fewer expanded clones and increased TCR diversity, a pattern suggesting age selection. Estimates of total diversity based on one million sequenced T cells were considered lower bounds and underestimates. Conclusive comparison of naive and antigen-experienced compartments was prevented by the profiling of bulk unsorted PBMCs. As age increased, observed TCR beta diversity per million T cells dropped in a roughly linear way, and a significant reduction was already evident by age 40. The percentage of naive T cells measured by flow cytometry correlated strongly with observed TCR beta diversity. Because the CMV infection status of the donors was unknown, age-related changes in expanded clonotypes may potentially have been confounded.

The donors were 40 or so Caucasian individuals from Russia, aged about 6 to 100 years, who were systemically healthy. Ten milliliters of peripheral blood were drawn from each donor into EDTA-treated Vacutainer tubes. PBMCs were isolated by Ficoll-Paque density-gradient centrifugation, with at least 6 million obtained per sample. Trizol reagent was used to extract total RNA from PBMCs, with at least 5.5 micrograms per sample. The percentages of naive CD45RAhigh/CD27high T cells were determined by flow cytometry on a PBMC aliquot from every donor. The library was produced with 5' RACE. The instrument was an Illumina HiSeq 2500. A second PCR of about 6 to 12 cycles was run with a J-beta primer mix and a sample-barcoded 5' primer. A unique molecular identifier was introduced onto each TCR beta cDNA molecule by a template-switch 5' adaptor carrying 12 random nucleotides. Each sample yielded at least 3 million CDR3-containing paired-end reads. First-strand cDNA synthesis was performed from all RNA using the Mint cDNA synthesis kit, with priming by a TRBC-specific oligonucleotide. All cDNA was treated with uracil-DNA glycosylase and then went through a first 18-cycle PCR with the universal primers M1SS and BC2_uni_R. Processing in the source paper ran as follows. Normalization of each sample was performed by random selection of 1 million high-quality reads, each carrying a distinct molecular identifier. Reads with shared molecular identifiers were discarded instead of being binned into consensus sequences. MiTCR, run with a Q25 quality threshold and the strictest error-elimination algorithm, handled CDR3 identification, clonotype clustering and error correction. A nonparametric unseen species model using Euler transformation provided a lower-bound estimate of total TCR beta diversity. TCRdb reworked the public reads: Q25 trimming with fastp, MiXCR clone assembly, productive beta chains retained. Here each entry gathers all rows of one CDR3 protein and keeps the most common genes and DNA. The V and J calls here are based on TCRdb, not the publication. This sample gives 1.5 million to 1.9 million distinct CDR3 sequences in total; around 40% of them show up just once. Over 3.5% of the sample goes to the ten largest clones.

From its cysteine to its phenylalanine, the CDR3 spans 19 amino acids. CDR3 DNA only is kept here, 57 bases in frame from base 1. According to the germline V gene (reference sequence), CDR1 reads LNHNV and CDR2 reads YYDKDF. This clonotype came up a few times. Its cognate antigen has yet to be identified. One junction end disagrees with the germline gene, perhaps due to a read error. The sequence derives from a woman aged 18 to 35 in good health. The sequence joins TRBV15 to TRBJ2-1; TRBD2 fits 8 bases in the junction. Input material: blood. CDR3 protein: CATSRDRGVSGESYNEQFF. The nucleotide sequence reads TGTGCTACCAGCAGAGATCGAGGCGTTAGCGGGGAGTCCTACAATGAGCAGTTCTTC.